One sample yielded the 8 T cell receptor beta chains listed below, sequenced in a study of regulatory T cells in long-lasting Graves disease. Noted time point: newly diagnosed GD, antithyroid drugs for less than 3 months. PBMCs were the source of the RNA used for TCR sequencing. Combining iRepertoire HTBI primers with Arm-PCR of CDR3 regions, the authors built TCR beta libraries. TCRdb re-called the multiplex PCR reads through MiXCR, storing one row per CDR3 protein. Found here are about 560,000 distinct CDR3 sequences, roughly a sixth of them singletons; the top ten hold about 11%. These data were also reused for a study on T cells in Graves' hyperthyroidism and ophthalmopathy.

Source: peripheral blood mononuclear cells (PBMCs), taken at new diagnosis, from a patient treated with antithyroid drugs. These receptors were obtained from a man between 18 and 29 years old with Graves disease.

Notes on this clonotype: A much bigger clone sits one base away, suggesting this may be a read error. The rearrangement joins TRBV7-9 to TRBJ2-4; a possible D gene is TRBD2 (7 bases). Germline CDR1 is SEHNR and CDR2 is FQNEAQ (reference sequence). V lost 4 bases and J 13 bases, leaving 26 bases between the germline ends. The CDR3 covers 16 residues. The CDR3 coding sequence is TGTGCCAGCAGCTCGGGGAGGGGGGCATCCTACAATGAGCAGTACTTC. It translates to CASSSGRGASYNEQYF.

With respect to this clonotype: The junction and the germline gene differ at one end; a read error may be behind it. V and J are TRBV20-1 and TRBJ2-7, with D tentatively TRBD1 (6 bases). The CDR3 is made up of 14 amino acids. Germline V gene lookup returns CDR1 DFQATT and CDR2 SNEGSKA (reference sequence). The DNA for the CDR3 is TGCAGTGCTAGTAATTTCGGACAGTCCTACGAGCGGTACTTC. Amino acid sequence: CSASNFGQSYERYF.

Of note for this clonotype: This is likely an artifact of a read error, given a far larger clone one base away. The genes are TRBV6-1 and TRBJ1-1; D might be TRBD1 (5 bases). CDR3 length: 15 residues. The germline V gene encodes CDR1 MNHNS and CDR2 SASEGT. The CDR3 coding sequence is TGTGCCAGCAGTACGTCTGGGGCATTCGGCACTCAAGCTTTCTTT. As protein: CASSTSGAFGTQAFF.

This clonotype was counted only a few times. The chain links TRBV19 to TRBJ2-2; 15 bases fit TRBD2. CDR1 LNHDA and CDR2 SQIVND come from the germline V gene (reference sequence). The length of the CDR3 is 17 residues. Germline trimming cut 3 bases from V and 5 bases from J; bases unmatched to any gene: 4. The CDR3 DNA sequence: TGTGCCAGTAGTATTTGGACTAGCGGGAGGGCGACCGGGGAGCTGTTTTTT. Encoded protein: CASSIWTSGRATGELFF. Full variable domain (outside the CDR3, taken from reference TRBV19 and TRBJ2-2): DGGITQSPKYLFRKEGQNVTLSCEQNLNHDAMYWYRQDPGQGLRLIYYSQIVNDFQKGDIAEGYSVSREKKESFPLTVTSAQKNPTAFYLCASSIWTSGRATGELFFGEGSRLTVL.

This clonotype was seen a handful of times. This rearrangement joins TRBV27 to TRBJ2-1; 8 bases agree with TRBD2. Trimming at V came to 6 bases and at J to 9 bases, leaving 25 bases not matched to a gene. This CDR3 is built from 19 residues. CDR1 is MNHEY, CDR2 SMNVEV, per germline (reference sequence). The chain's CDR3 is CASRPSRVAGGIRGGEQFF. CDR3 nucleotides: TGTGCCAGCAGACCGAGTAGGGTGGCGGGAGGTATCCGGGGGGGTGAGCAGTTCTTC.

This clonotype came up a few times. The chain has TRBV24-1 and TRBJ1-5, with 10 bases fitting TRBD1. The CDR3 runs 15 residues. Trimming removed 3 bases from V and 5 bases from J; junction bases left unmatched: 3. Germline lookup yields CDR1 KGHDR and CDR2 SFDVKD. DNA of the CDR3: TGTGCCACCAGTGATACCGGGACAGGGGATCAGCCCCAGCATTTT. This gives the protein CATSDTGTGDQPQHF.

This clonotype was recorded many times. J is TRBJ2-1 and V is TRBV7-3; D is unclear. Deletions cut 4 bases from V and 3 bases from J, with 10 bases between. This CDR3 has 14 residues. CDR1 is SGHTA, CDR2 FQGTGA, per germline. The CDR3 protein is CASSSAVFYNEQFF. DNA of the CDR3: TGTGCCAGCAGCTCCGCGGTCTTCTACAATGAGCAGTTCTTC.

This clonotype has only one observation. A much larger clonotype is one base distant, so this may be a read error. CDR3 DNA: TGCGCCAGCAGCTTGTCCGGGGCGGCAGCTAATGAAAAACTGTTTTTT. Translating it yields CASSLSGAAANEKLFF. The V call is TRBV5-1, the J call TRBJ1-4, with D maybe TRBD1 (5 bases). This CDR3 has 16 amino acids. Trimming shortened V by 1 base and J by 3 bases, and 13 bases separated the two germline ends. Germline V CDR1 and CDR2: SGHRS, YFSETQ.